Below are 11 T cell receptor beta chains sequenced from a single sample in a study of blood T cell repertoires in COVID-19. Generated by immunoSEQ multiplex PCR, the TCRdb table keeps only in-frame clones and is missing some. Seen here are 200,000 or so clones, around nine tenths observed once, and the top ten hold 2.5% to 3%. Sequences were obtained from peripheral blood. The receptors stem from a woman in her sixties with acute or convalescent COVID-19.

The gene calls are TRBV7-9 and TRBJ2-1; TRBD1 might be the D (6 bases). Trimming cost V 1 base and J 4 bases, with 11 bases left between them. The CDR3 totals 15 residues. Germline CDR1 and CDR2: SEHNR and FQNEAQ (reference sequence). The CDR3: CASSLGPGEYNEQFF. CDR3 nucleotide sequence: TGTGCCAGCAGCTTAGGGCCAGGGGAGTACAATGAGCAGTTCTTC.

The CDR3 DNA reads TGTGCCAGTAGTGATTTGACCCCTGGGCTCTATAATTCACCCCTCCACTTT. It specifies CASSDLTPGLYNSPLHF. This sequence joins TRBV19 and TRBJ1-6; the D is unclear. Germline assignment: CDR1 LNHDA and CDR2 SQIVND (reference sequence). V lost 5 bases, J lost 3 bases, and 17 bases lay in between. The CDR3 runs 17 residues.

The rearrangement links TRBV30 to TRBJ2-1; TRBD2 matches 9 bases. V trimming: 3 bases; J trimming: 10 bases; junction bases outside the gene matches: 10. Germline V lookup: CDR1 GTSNPN, CDR2 SVGIG (reference sequence). CDR3 size: 14 residues. Written as DNA, the CDR3 is TGTGCCTGGAGGTTACGAGCGGGAGGTCACGAGCAGTTCTTC. Protein sequence: CAWRLRAGGHEQFF.

V is TRBV27 and J is TRBJ2-7, with D uncertain. CDR1 MNHEY and CDR2 SMNVEV come from the germline V gene (reference sequence). The CDR3 has 14 amino acids. V was cut by 6 bases and J by 1 base, with 13 bases left in between. Here the CDR3 reads CASRPERMSYEQYF. The DNA of the CDR3 is TGTGCCAGCAGGCCCGAGAGGATGTCCTACGAGCAGTACTTC.

This chain connects TRBV9 to TRBJ1-1, with D possibly TRBD1 on 6 matching bases. The V end lost 0 bases, the J end lost 1 base, and 16 bases lay between the germline ends. This CDR3 spans 17 amino acids. CDR1 and CDR2 from the germline V gene are SGDLS and YYNGEE. The CDR3 reads CASSVGGTDRRNTEAFF. CDR3 sequence (DNA): TGTGCCAGCAGCGTAGGGGGGACCGACAGGAGGAACACTGAAGCTTTCTTT.

The rearrangement uses TRBV10-1 and TRBJ2-7; perhaps TRBD1 as D (5 bases). Trimming took off 4 bases at V and 6 bases at J, with 13 bases between the two ends. Germline loops: CDR1 WNHNN, CDR2 SYGVQD (reference sequence). The CDR3 has 13 amino acids. The CDR3 DNA is TGCGCCAGCAGTGGGCAGGGTTACGGCGAGCAGTACTTC. Translating it yields CASSGQGYGEQYF.

The chain carries TRBV10-1 and TRBJ2-3; 11 positions agree with TRBD2. The CDR3 is 15 residues long. Trimming at V came to 3 bases and at J to 7 bases, leaving 6 bases not matched to a gene. CDR1 is WNHNN and CDR2 is SYGVQD in the germline V gene (reference sequence). The CDR3 DNA reads as TGCGCCAGCAGTGAACGGACTAGCGGGCTGAATACGCAGTATTTT. Translation: CASSERTSGLNTQYF.

The table lists this clone with a few counts. This chain connects TRBV6-6 to TRBJ1-5; a weak D match, TRBD1 (6 bases). Trimming shortened V by 2 bases and J by 6 bases, and 11 bases separated the two germline ends. This CDR3 spans 14 amino acids. Looked up from germline, CDR1 is MNHNY and CDR2 is SVGAGI (reference sequence). CDR3 DNA sequence: TGTGCCAGCAGTTACGGCCAGGGGTCTCAGCCCCAGCATTTT. Translated: CASSYGQGSQPQHF.

The J gene is TRBJ2-7, the V gene TRBV7-6; TRBD2 agrees at 15 bases. This CDR3 is 20 amino acids long. V dropped 3 bases and J dropped 3; count of bases not matched to a gene: 15. The germline CDR1 and CDR2 sequences are SGHVS and FNYEAQ. CDR3 loop: CASSLWIGLAGGPRLYEQYF. The DNA of the CDR3 is TGTGCCAGCAGCTTGTGGATCGGACTAGCGGGAGGGCCGAGGCTCTACGAGCAGTACTTC.

This clone was observed once. The rearrangement joins TRBV19 to TRBJ1-2; D gene uncertain. Trimming removed 4 bases from V and 8 bases from J, with 23 bases in between. Germline loops: CDR1 LNHDA, CDR2 SQIVND (reference sequence). The CDR3 sequence is 16 residues long. CDR3 protein: CASSTTGGGGVRGYTF. The CDR3 DNA reads as TGTGCCAGTAGTACCACCGGCGGCGGCGGAGTACGGGGCTACACCTTC.

This clone was counted only a few times. This chain joins TRBV11-2 and TRBJ1-4; 8 bases map to TRBD1. CDR3 length: 18 amino acids. J gave up 0 bases and V 2 bases, and 8 bases lay outside the gene matches. Germline V lookup: CDR1 SGHAT, CDR2 FQNNGV. The chain's CDR3 is CASSLLRTGHATNEKLFF. Written as DNA, the CDR3 is TGTGCCAGCAGCTTACTGAGGACAGGGCATGCAACTAATGAAAAACTGTTTTTT. The whole variable domain, remainder taken from reference TRBV11-2 and TRBJ1-4, is EAGVAQSPRYKIIEKRQSVAFWCNPISGHATLYWYQQILGQGPKLLIQFQNNGVVDDSQLPKDRFSAERLKGVDSTLKIQPAKLEDSAVYLCASSLLRTGHATNEKLFFGSGTQLSVL.